This TCR beta chain comes out of a study of cytomegalovirus exposure and HLA in healthy donors. Per the germline V gene, CDR1 is MNHEY and CDR2 is SVGAGI. The CDR3 is 14 amino acids. The junction had 7 bases not matched to a gene; V was cut back by 6 bases and J by 7 bases. The study ran its PCR with 60 Vbeta and 13 Jbeta primers. Method: immunoSEQ multiplex PCR; TCRdb's copy keeps in-frame clones and lacks some. There are around 170,000 clones in the sample; about four fifths occur only once, and around 2.5% lies in the top ten. Study-level points and caveats: It was assumed in the presence/absence analyses that sequencing depth was roughly uniform across donors. Researchers catalogued about 150 TCR beta chains as cytomegalovirus-associated. Most CMV-associated TCR beta chains appeared HLA-restricted in a later analysis.

As concerns this clone: Its target is unknown.

The material sequenced was PBMCs. The chain links TRBV6-5 to TRBJ1-5; 9 nucleotides match TRBD1. The sequence derives from a woman between 45 and 60 years old in good health and CMV-seropositive. This CDR3 is CASSITGGGQPQHF. The CDR3 DNA sequence: TGTGCCAGCAGCATTACAGGGGGCGGGCAGCCCCAGCATTTT.